The T cell receptor beta chain under discussion was sequenced for a study of identical twins. TCRdb used MiXCR to reprocess the 5' RACE reads, holding one entry per CDR3 protein. The sample comprises approximately 630,000 distinct CDR3 sequences, just over 7% of which are singletons, and about 1.6% rests with the top ten. This clonotype has only a few counts. Looked up from germline, CDR1 is SGHAT and CDR2 is FQNNGV. The CDR3 has 14 amino acids. The V and J ends lost 3 bases and 16 bases, in that order; junction bases with no gene match: 11. The data also belong to a second study, concerning yellow fever vaccine responses in identical twins.

The chain has TRBV11-2 and TRBJ2-4, with TRBD1 identical over 11 bases. Sequenced input: PBMCs. The receptor was derived from a woman between 18 and 29 years old in good health. CDR3 sequence: CASSLLGQGANQYF. As DNA, the CDR3 is TGTGCCAGCAGCTTGCTAGGACAGGGGGCAAATCAATACTTC.